This T cell receptor beta chain was sequenced for a study of blood T cell repertoires in COVID-19. Overall study context: COVID-19 samples from acute and convalescent phases originated in the United States, Italy and Spain.

Using immunoSEQ multiplex PCR, the repertoire was profiled, and TCRdb retains in-frame clones only, with some absent. The sample yields under 150,000 clones, roughly four fifths seen once. This CDR3 is built from 19 residues. V trimming: 2 bases; J trimming: 3 bases; junction bases outside the gene matches: 11. Germline V CDR1 and CDR2: KGHSH, LQKENI. The sequence came from a middle-aged man with active or convalescent COVID-19. The specimen was peripheral blood. The chain joins TRBV18 to TRBJ2-1, with TRBD2 identical over 12 bases. The chain's CDR3 is CASSPSQTSGGLLYNEQFF. For the CDR3, the DNA is TGTGCCAGCTCACCATCACAGACTAGCGGGGGCCTCCTCTACAATGAGCAGTTCTTC.